This T cell receptor beta chain originates from a study of cytomegalovirus exposure and HLA in healthy donors. Use of 60 Vbeta and 13 Jbeta primers characterized the PCR. Repertoires were generated with immunoSEQ multiplex PCR, while TCRdb's copy carries only in-frame clones and drops some. The data contain tens of thousands of clones, around 77% of them singletons. At sampling all donors were nominally healthy, likely with unrecorded immune exposures. CDR3 length equals 15 residues. V gave up 4 bases and J gave up 0 bases; unmatched junction bases: 4. The germline V gene has CDR1 MNHEY and CDR2 SVGAGI.

The sequenced sample consisted of PBMCs. The receptor comes from a man aged 25-45 years in good health and CMV-seronegative. The chain recombines TRBV6-5 with TRBJ1-1; the match to TRBD1 covers 8 bases. For the CDR3, the DNA is TGTGCCAGCAGTTCAGACAGGGGAATGAACACTGAAGCTTTCTTT. This sequence encodes CASSSDRGMNTEAFF.